This T cell receptor (beta chain) was found in a study of cytomegalovirus exposure and HLA in healthy donors. Study at large: Unique TCRs numbering around 85 million, obtained from HLA-typed donors, made up an early data release.

The PCR was carried out with 60 Vbeta primers and 13 Jbeta primers. Repertoires were generated with immunoSEQ multiplex PCR, while TCRdb's copy carries only in-frame clones and drops some. The table records 150,000 to 180,000 clones, about 80% of them present only once. The sample taken for sequencing was PBMCs. The sequence was obtained from a man under 40 in good health and CMV-seropositive.

CDR3 region: CASSLDAGGVQTQYF. The CDR3 DNA follows: TGTGCCAGCAGCTTAGATGCGGGAGGGGTACAGACCCAGTACTTC. This chain connects TRBV7-8 to TRBJ2-5; 9 bases line up with TRBD2. The CDR3 has 15 residues. Losses at the gene ends were 1 base for V and 6 bases for J; bases not matched to a gene: 6. Germline V gives CDR1 SGHVS, CDR2 FQNEAQ.